A single sample is the source of the 16 T cell receptor beta chains below, sequenced in a study of blood T cell repertoires in COVID-19. The repertoire was sequenced with immunoSEQ multiplex PCR; TCRdb's copy has only in-frame clones and lacks some. The table records over 200,000 clones, 85% to 90% of them present only once. The source material was PBMCs or T cells enriched from blood (not recorded which). All receptors come from a man aged 35-49 years who had recovered from COVID-19.

The V gene is TRBV29-1, the J gene TRBJ1-2, with D perhaps TRBD1 (6 bases). V was shortened by 5 bases and J by 8 bases, with 12 bases between the two germline ends. The CDR3 consists of 11 residues. Looked up from germline, CDR1 is SQVTM and CDR2 is ANQGSEA. CDR3 sequence reads: CSVFRGSGYTF. CDR3 in DNA: TGCAGCGTTTTCAGGGGTAGCGGCTACACCTTC.

This clone showed up just a few times. Distinct nucleotide sequences in the sample also encode this CDR3. The V call is TRBV7-8, the J call TRBJ2-7; D is undetermined. Germline lookup yields CDR1 SGHVS and CDR2 FQNEAQ. The V end lost 6 bases, the J end lost 3 bases, and 12 bases lay between the germline ends. The CDR3 is made up of 13 amino acids. CDR3 amino acids: CASSRLSGYEQYF. As DNA, the CDR3 is TGTGCCAGCAGTCGATTGAGTGGCTACGAGCAGTACTTC.

V and J are TRBV28 and TRBJ2-7; D is perhaps TRBD2 (5 bases). Trimming took 3 bases from V and 2 from J, leaving 14 bases between them. The CDR3 is 15 residues long. Germline CDR1 reads MDHEN; CDR2 reads SYDVKM. CDR3 DNA: TGTGCCAGCAGTTTTGGCTTCGGGGAACCCTACGAGCAGTACTTC. This encodes CASSFGFGEPYEQYF.

The chain joins TRBV7-3 to TRBJ2-3, with 13 bases aligning to TRBD2. V trimming: 5 bases; J trimming: 0 bases; junction bases outside the gene matches: 11. CDR1 is SGHTA, CDR2 FQGTGA, per germline. The CDR3 sequence is 19 residues long. The CDR3: CASSRPGTSGKTSTDTQYF. The CDR3 DNA is TGTGCCAGCAGCCGACCCGGGACTAGCGGGAAAACTAGCACAGATACGCAGTATTTT.

J is TRBJ2-7 and V is TRBV19; 12 bases line up with TRBD1. Unmatched junction bases numbered 7, after V lost 6 bases and J lost 4 bases. Germline CDR1 LNHDA, CDR2 SQIVND (reference sequence). The CDR3 extends over 15 amino acids. CDR3 in amino acids: CASRFRGQGAYEQYF. CDR3 coding DNA: TGTGCCAGTAGGTTCAGGGGACAGGGGGCTTACGAGCAGTACTTC.

J is TRBJ1-4 and V is TRBV7-9; D gene ambiguous. The CDR3 runs to 15 residues. Germline values: CDR1 SEHNR, CDR2 FQNEAQ (reference sequence). V was cut by 1 base and J by 5 bases, with 11 bases left in between. The CDR3 DNA reads TGTGCCAGCAGCTTAGGAATGGCCTTAAATGAAAAACTGTTTTTT. Amino acids: CASSLGMALNEKLFF.

The chain links TRBV19 to TRBJ2-1, with 7 bases lining up with TRBD1. Germline V gene data show CDR1 as LNHDA and CDR2 as SQIVND (reference sequence). The CDR3 consists of 16 residues. V shed 6 bases, J shed 5 bases, and the junction held 13 bases outside the gene matches. In nucleotides, the CDR3 is TGTGCCAGTAGCCGCCGACAGGGTGACACACACAATGAGCAGTTCTTC. Translated: CASSRRQGDTHNEQFF.

This chain connects TRBV15 to TRBJ2-3; TRBD1 might be the D (6 bases). Trimming shortened V by 5 bases and J by 5 bases, and 14 bases separated the two germline ends. CDR1 is LNHNV and CDR2 is YYDKDF in the germline V gene (reference sequence). This CDR3 spans 14 amino acids. CDR3: CATSLYGGRDTQYF. Written as DNA, the CDR3 is TGTGCCACCAGCCTATATGGGGGCCGAGATACGCAGTATTTT.

Written as DNA, the CDR3 is TGTGCCAGCAGTTTAGCAGGCTTCAAGTCCTACGAGCAGTACTTC. Translated: CASSLAGFKSYEQYF. The J gene is TRBJ2-7, the V gene TRBV28; D unclear. Between the trimmed V and J ends, which lost 2 bases and 1 base, there was a span of 12 bases. The length of the CDR3 is 15 residues. The germline V gene encodes CDR1 MDHEN and CDR2 SYDVKM.

This clone is medium-sized in the sample. This chain uses TRBV24-1 with TRBJ2-1; 8 positions agree with TRBD2. The junction had 1 base not matched to a gene; V was cut back by 1 base and J by 9 bases. Germline V gene sequence: CDR1 KGHDR, CDR2 SFDVKD. The CDR3 contains 13 residues. The CDR3 loop is CATSDLAGVEQFF. The CDR3 DNA sequence: TGTGCCACCAGTGATTTAGCGGGGGTTGAGCAGTTCTTC.

This clone came up once. The rearrangement links TRBV25-1 to TRBJ2-5, with a weak D call TRBD2 (7 bases). There are 16 residues in the CDR3. Per germline, CDR1 MGHDK and CDR2 SYGVNS. V was trimmed by 1 base and J by 4 bases, leaving 16 bases between them. For the CDR3, the DNA is TGTGCCAGCAGTGAATCGAAGGGGGGGCGCCGAGAGACCCAGTACTTC. Protein product: CASSESKGGRRETQYF.

The chain links TRBV21-1 to TRBJ1-1; TRBD1, as called in the table, went unchecked against the DNA. TRBV21-1 is deemed a pseudogene. The CDR3 consists of 11 residues. The CDR3 coding sequence is TGTGCCAGCAGCAATGACAGTGAAGCTTTCTTT. Translated: CASSNDSEAFF.

The chain joins TRBV15 to TRBJ1-1; weak D call: TRBD1 (6 bases). Trimming took 11 bases from V and 1 from J, leaving 14 bases between them. Per germline, CDR1 LNHNV and CDR2 YYDKDF (reference sequence). This CDR3 spans 13 amino acids. CDR3: CASGPQGNTEAFF. The CDR3 coding sequence is TGTGCCTCCGGCCCACAGGGGAACACTGAAGCTTTCTTT.

The CDR3 bases are TGTGCCAGCAGCTTAGTAGGGCAGGGGTCCTATGGCTACACCTTC. Its protein product is CASSLVGQGSYGYTF. This chain uses TRBV7-8 with TRBJ1-2; perhaps TRBD1 as D (6 bases). Germline CDR1 SGHVS, CDR2 FQNEAQ. V dropped 1 base and J dropped 4 bases, with 13 bases sitting between them. The CDR3 has 15 residues.

The V gene is TRBV6-1, the J gene TRBJ1-2, with 11 nucleotides matching TRBD1. Germline trimming cut 5 bases from V and 3 bases from J; bases unmatched to any gene: 8. Per the germline V gene, CDR1 is MNHNS and CDR2 is SASEGT. The CDR3 covers 16 residues. DNA of the CDR3: TGTGCCAGCAGTAAAGGACAGGGGGCGAGTTACTATGGCTACACCTTC. Encoded protein: CASSKGQGASYYGYTF.

This clone was seen just once. The rearrangement uses TRBV5-1 and TRBJ2-2; the match to TRBD2 covers 9 bases. V was clipped by 4 bases and J by 1 base; unmatched bases: 2. The germline CDR1 and CDR2 sequences are SGHRS and YFSETQ. This CDR3 is built from 15 residues. The CDR3 DNA follows: TGCGCCAGCAGCCGACTAGCGGTGAACACCGGGGAGCTGTTTTTT. It yields the protein CASSRLAVNTGELFF.